This T cell receptor (beta chain) was retrieved from a study of T cells in Graves' hyperthyroidism and ophthalmopathy. Researchers amplified the TCR beta CDR3 regions from RNA transcripts. HTBI primers were employed in a first-round RT-PCR of the TCR CDR3. Each CDR3 protein gets one entry after TCRdb re-called the multiplex PCR reads with MiXCR. In the table there are 250,000 to 300,000 distinct CDR3 sequences, 13% to 15% of which are singletons. Per germline, CDR1 LNHDA and CDR2 SQIVND (reference sequence). Between the trimmed V and J ends, which lost 5 bases and 7 bases, there was a span of 12 bases. The CDR3 runs to 13 residues.

This receptor was identified in a woman aged 50 to 60 with Graves' hyperthyroidism that later progressed to Graves' ophthalmopathy. Sequencing was done on a sample of blood. The rearrangement uses TRBV19 and TRBJ2-1, with D perhaps TRBD2 (5 bases). The chain's CDR3 is CASSWEKWNEQFF. The CDR3, as DNA: TGTGCCAGTAGTTGGGAGAAATGGAATGAGCAGTTCTTC.